This passage covers 23 T cell receptor beta chains from one sample sequenced in a study of blood T cell repertoires in COVID-19. Sequencing used immunoSEQ multiplex PCR; TCRdb keeps in-frame clones, though not all of them. The top ten hold 2% to 2.5% of the sample, which has some 220,000 clones, more than 65% seen once. The sample consisted of peripheral blood. The receptors derive from a woman aged 55-70 years with acute or convalescent COVID-19.

J is TRBJ2-5 and V is TRBV5-1; the D gene is possibly TRBD2 (6 bases). V was clipped by 3 bases and J by 1 base, with 10 bases between them. The germline gives CDR1 SGHRS, CDR2 YFSETQ. The CDR3 sequence is 14 residues long. The CDR3 bases are TGCGCCAGCAGCTGGCAGGAGGGCCAAGAGACCCAGTACTTC. This translates into CASSWQEGQETQYF.

The CDR3 loop reads CAASQGAGSPLHF. For the CDR3, the DNA is TGTGCCGCTTCTCAGGGGGCTGGTTCACCCCTCCACTTT. The chain has TRBV30 and TRBJ1-6; 8 nucleotides match TRBD1. The CDR3 contains 13 residues. Germline V CDR1 and CDR2: GTSNPN, SVGIG (reference sequence). V was pared by 8 bases and J by 9 bases, with 9 bases of the junction left unmatched.

The rearrangement joins TRBV30 to TRBJ1-4, with 7 bases identical to TRBD1. The germline V gene encodes CDR1 GTSNPN and CDR2 SVGIG (reference sequence). Losses at the gene ends were 7 bases for V and 4 bases for J; bases not matched to a gene: 6. CDR3 length: 13 amino acids. CDR3 coding DNA: TGTGCCTCGCCGGGACAGAGTAATGAAAAACTGTTTTTT. Protein product: CASPGQSNEKLFF.

The genes are TRBV4-3 and TRBJ1-6, with no clear D. This CDR3 is 19 amino acids long. Trimming shortened V by 1 base and J by 0 bases, and 16 bases separated the two germline ends. The germline CDR1 and CDR2 sequences are LGHNA and YSLEER. Here the CDR3 DNA reads TGCGCCAGCAGCCAAGGGCAGACGGCCCGGGGCTCCTATAATTCACCCCTCCACTTT. Its translation: CASSQGQTARGSYNSPLHF.

The chain uses TRBV6-5 and TRBJ2-5; TRBD1 is a possible D gene (6 bases). Germline V gene data show CDR1 as MNHEY and CDR2 as SVGAGI. V lost 2 bases to trimming and J lost 5 bases, with 15 bases between them. This CDR3 has 15 residues. CDR3 in DNA: TGTGCCAGCAGTTACGCAGGGGCGGCGGCGGAGACCCAGTACTTC. It is translated as CASSYAGAAAETQYF.

The chain recombines TRBV6-2 or TRBV6-3 with TRBJ2-5, with D perhaps TRBD1 (6 bases). Germline V gives CDR1 MNHEY, CDR2 SVGEGT. The CDR3 length is 14 residues. The V gene lost 3 bases and the J gene lost 3 bases, with 11 bases spanning the gap. CDR3 DNA: TGTGCCAGCAGTTATCTCAACAGGGAAGAGACCCAGTACTTC. Its protein product is CASSYLNREETQYF.

The table lists this clone with many counts. The chain recombines TRBV7-9 with TRBJ2-3; 10 bases line up with TRBD1. V lost 5 bases to trimming and J lost 4 bases; unmatched junction nucleotides: 0. Germline V gives CDR1 SEHNR, CDR2 FQNEAQ (reference sequence). The CDR3 spans 13 residues. This chain's CDR3 is CASSDRGPDTQYF. DNA of the CDR3: TGTGCCAGCAGCGACAGGGGGCCAGATACGCAGTATTTT. Based on the CDR3 plus reference TRBV7-9 and TRBJ2-3, the full variable domain is DTGVSQNPRHKITKRGQNVTFRCDPISEHNRLYWYRQTLGQGPEFLTYFQNEAQLEKSRLLSDRFSAERPKGSFSTLEIQRTEQGDSAMYLCASSDRGPDTQYFGPGTRLTVL.

This chain joins TRBV9 and TRBJ2-3; 11 nucleotides match TRBD2. Trimming took 2 bases from V and 4 from J; bases not matched to a gene: 0. Germline V gives CDR1 SGDLS, CDR2 YYNGEE. The CDR3 consists of 14 residues. The CDR3 nucleotides read TGTGCCAGCAGCGTTAGCGGGGGGGCAGATACGCAGTATTTT. This encodes CASSVSGGADTQYF.

The chain joins TRBV19 to TRBJ2-7, with D possibly being TRBD1 (5 bases). The CDR3 is 14 amino acids. V was cut by 5 bases and J by 1 base, with 12 bases left in between. From germline, CDR1 is LNHDA and CDR2 SQIVND (reference sequence). The CDR3 loop is CASSFQGGSYEQYF. The CDR3, as DNA: TGTGCCAGTAGTTTCCAGGGTGGTTCCTACGAGCAGTACTTC.

This CDR3 is CASGGANQETQYF. CDR3 bases: TGTGCCAGCGGGGGGGCAAATCAAGAGACCCAGTACTTC. The chain is built from TRBV3-1 (or the pseudogene TRBV3-2) and TRBJ2-5, with D perhaps matching TRBD2 (7 bases). This CDR3 comprises 13 residues. Trimming took off 8 bases at V and 2 bases at J, with 12 bases between the two ends. In germline, CDR1 is LGHDT, CDR2 YNNKEL (reference sequence).

The chain couples TRBV5-6 to TRBJ1-1, with TRBD1 matching over 7 bases. The CDR3 totals 15 residues. Trimming removed 1 base from V and 1 base from J; junction bases left unmatched: 4. Per the germline V gene, CDR1 is SGHDT and CDR2 is YYEEEE. The CDR3 region is CASSLLWTGNTEAFF. The CDR3 DNA sequence: TGTGCCAGCAGCTTGCTCTGGACAGGGAACACTGAAGCTTTCTTT.

This chain joins TRBV28 and TRBJ2-4; tentative D call: TRBD1 (5 bases). Germline assignment: CDR1 MDHEN and CDR2 SYDVKM. The V end lost 3 bases, the J end lost 0 bases, and 12 bases lay between the germline ends. The CDR3 length is 16 residues. CDR3 nucleotide sequence: TGTGCCAGCAGTTTGGGGCAGAAGTTAGCCAAAAACATTCAGTACTTC. It translates to CASSLGQKLAKNIQYF.

This clone has more than one count but fewer than ten. In the same sample, other DNA sequences code for this CDR3. The rearrangement joins TRBV5-6 to TRBJ2-7; D ambiguous. The germline V and J ends were trimmed by 3 bases and 2 bases, with 3 bases remaining between them. Germline V gives CDR1 SGHDT, CDR2 YYEEEE. The CDR3 spans 11 residues. CDR3 sequence reads: CASSSAYEQYF. The CDR3 nucleotides read TGTGCCAGCAGCTCGGCCTACGAGCAGTACTTC. Full variable domain (rest looked up from reference TRBV5-6 and TRBJ2-7): DAGVTQSPTHLIKTRGQQVTLRCSPKSGHDTVSWYQQALGQGPQFIFQYYEEEERQRGNFPDRFSGHQFPNYSSELNVNALLLGDSALYLCASSSAYEQYFGPGTRLTVT.

The V and J genes are TRBV2 and TRBJ2-1; 10 nucleotides line up with TRBD1. This CDR3 is built from 15 residues. Germline loops: CDR1 SNHLY, CDR2 FYNNEI. V trimming: 7 bases; J trimming: 0 bases; junction bases outside the gene matches: 3. DNA for the CDR3: TGTGCCAGCATTTGGACAGGGGGCTCCTACAATGAGCAGTTCTTC. Protein product: CASIWTGGSYNEQFF.

The chain employs TRBV7-2 and TRBJ2-5; 9 bases are shared with TRBD1. This CDR3 spans 18 amino acids. The V gene's germline CDR1 is SGHTA and CDR2 FQGNSA. The junction had 15 bases not matched to a gene; V was cut back by 5 bases and J by 2 bases. The CDR3 sequence is CASSRPGTGSEGQETQYF. Written as DNA, the CDR3 is TGTGCCAGCAGCCGTCCCGGGACAGGGAGTGAGGGTCAAGAGACCCAGTACTTC. Combining the CDR3 with reference TRBV7-2 and TRBJ2-5 gives the whole variable domain GAGVSQSPSNKVTEKGKDVELRCDPISGHTALYWYRQSLGQGLEFLIYFQGNSAPDKSGLPSDRFSAERTGGSVSTLTIQRTQQEDSAVYLCASSRPGTGSEGQETQYFGPGTRLLVL.

In its sample, this clone was seen a few times. This chain joins TRBV19 and TRBJ1-4, with TRBD1 identical over 8 bases. CDR1 LNHDA and CDR2 SQIVND come from the germline V gene (reference sequence). The V segment lost 3 bases and the J segment 8 bases; nucleotides outside the gene matches: 8. The CDR3 loop spans 15 amino acids. The chain's CDR3 is CASSIQGAPGEKLFF. As DNA, the CDR3 is TGTGCCAGTAGTATCCAGGGGGCTCCGGGAGAAAAACTGTTTTTT.

The chain carries TRBV7-9 and TRBJ2-5; 9 nucleotides agree with TRBD1. V shed 6 bases, J shed 6 bases, and the junction held 14 bases outside the gene matches. Looked up from germline, CDR1 is SEHNR and CDR2 is FQNEAQ (reference sequence). CDR3 length: 16 amino acids. CDR3: CASSYTTGGAGQTQYF. In nucleotides, the CDR3 is TGTGCCAGCAGTTATACTACAGGGGGCGCCGGTCAGACCCAGTACTTC.

This clone was detected once. J is TRBJ2-7 and V is TRBV6-5; 10 bases fit TRBD1. V shed 6 bases, J shed 4 bases, and the junction held 6 bases outside the gene matches. The V gene's germline CDR1 is MNHEY and CDR2 SVGAGI. CDR3 length: 14 amino acids. The CDR3 nucleotides are TGTGCCAGCAGCCTCGACAGGGGGCAGTACGAGCAGTACTTC. Protein: CASSLDRGQYEQYF.

This chain links TRBV6-5 with TRBJ2-1; 8 positions agree with TRBD2. This CDR3 spans 13 amino acids. The germline CDR1 and CDR2 sequences are MNHEY and SVGAGI. V shed 7 bases and J 7 bases; nucleotides not matched to a gene: 6. The CDR3 sequence: CASIRTSKNEQFF. Here the CDR3 DNA reads TGTGCCAGCATTAGGACTAGCAAGAATGAGCAGTTCTTC.

CDR3 bases: TGTGCCAGTAGTGTCGGACTAGGGCGTGGTGAGCAGTTCTTC. Encoded protein: CASSVGLGRGEQFF. The V gene is TRBV19, the J gene TRBJ2-1, with 7 bases that match TRBD2. Germline values: CDR1 LNHDA, CDR2 SQIVND (reference sequence). Trimming cost V 5 bases and J 9 bases; bases outside gene matches: 10. CDR3 length: 14 residues.

The chain carries TRBV10-2 and TRBJ2-3, with 9 bases identical to TRBD1. Germline lookup yields CDR1 WSHSY and CDR2 SAAADI. V lost 6 bases and J lost 7; bases outside the gene matches: 11. This CDR3 region has 15 residues. As DNA, the CDR3 is TGCGCCAGCAGCGCCGGGACAGGGAAAACTTATACGCAGTATTTT. It specifies CASSAGTGKTYTQYF.

The chain combines TRBV27 with TRBJ1-1, with 8 positions matching TRBD1. There are 15 residues in the CDR3. Germline V gives CDR1 MNHEY, CDR2 SMNVEV (reference sequence). The trim removed 6 bases at V and 5 bases at J, leaving 11 bases unmatched. In DNA, the CDR3 is TGTGCCAGCAGCCCGAGACAGGGGCGAGGGACTGAAGCTTTCTTT. Translation: CASSPRQGRGTEAFF.

The chain combines TRBV18 with TRBJ1-1; D is unresolved. The CDR3 is made up of 14 amino acids. V lost 6 bases and J lost 0, with 11 bases in between. CDR1 KGHSH and CDR2 LQKENI come from the germline V gene. The CDR3 DNA reads TGTGCCAGCTCCGCGGAATCCATGAACACTGAAGCTTTCTTT. This sequence encodes CASSAESMNTEAFF.